This passage covers 30 T cell receptor beta chains from one sample sequenced in a study of early T cells in non-severe SARS-CoV-2 infection. One entry per CDR3 protein, called by TCRdb with MiXCR from the 5' RACE reads. The sample has roughly 72,000 distinct CDR3 sequences, over 10% seen once. The material was whole blood, obtained at baseline. The receptor set was obtained from an adult who was a healthcare worker with PCR-confirmed SARS-CoV-2 infection or an uninfected control (not recorded which).

A few counts support this clonotype. V usage is TRBV6-2 or TRBV6-3 and J usage is TRBJ2-2; D is unclear. The germline V gene encodes CDR1 MNHEY and CDR2 SVGEGT. The length of the CDR3 is 16 residues. V dropped 6 bases and J dropped 0 bases, with 14 bases sitting between them. This CDR3 is CASSPSQRTNTGELFF. The CDR3 bases are TGTGCCAGCAGCCCATCCCAGCGTACGAACACCGGGGAGCTGTTTTTT.

At least ten counts were recorded for this clonotype. CDR3 in DNA: TGTGCCACCAGAGCCCCAGGGAACACTGAAGCTTTCTTT. The encoded protein is CATRAPGNTEAFF. The V call is TRBV15, the J call TRBJ1-1; D is uncertain. This CDR3 spans 13 amino acids. Germline assignment: CDR1 LNHNV and CDR2 YYDKDF (reference sequence). The ends were cut back, 6 bases at V and 1 base at J, with 9 bases in the middle. The whole variable domain, remainder taken from reference TRBV15 and TRBJ1-1, is DAMVIQNPRYQVTQFGKPVTLSCSQTLNHNVMYWYQQKSSQAPKLLFHYYDKDFNNEADTPDNFQSRRPNTSFCFLDIRSPGLGDTAMYLCATRAPGNTEAFFGQGTRLTVV.

This clonotype was detected many times. The V gene is TRBV3-1, the J gene TRBJ2-7; 7 nucleotides line up with TRBD1. The V and J ends lost 3 bases and 0 bases, in that order; junction bases with no gene match: 8. Germline V gives CDR1 LGHDT, CDR2 YNNKEL (reference sequence). The CDR3 loop spans 16 amino acids. The CDR3 loop is CASSQATGFSSYEQYF. In DNA form, the CDR3 reads TGTGCCAGCAGCCAGGCGACAGGGTTTAGCTCCTACGAGCAGTACTTC.

This clonotype was seen only a few times. Written as DNA, the CDR3 is TGTGCCAGTAGTGCCCGCCCCCCGACGACAGGGAGCACAGATACGCAGTATTTT. Translated: CASSARPPTTGSTDTQYF. J is TRBJ2-3 and V is TRBV19; 7 bases are a match to TRBD1. This CDR3 contains 18 residues. Germline assignment: CDR1 LNHDA and CDR2 SQIVND (reference sequence). V lost 5 bases, J lost 0 bases, and 14 bases stayed unmatched.

The chain employs TRBV20-1 and TRBJ1-1; no clear D. CDR1 is DFQATT, CDR2 SNEGSKA, per germline (reference sequence). The ends were cut back, 2 bases at V and 2 bases at J, with 15 bases in the middle. The CDR3 runs 15 residues. This CDR3 is CSARRIGQINTEAFF. In nucleotides, the CDR3 is TGCAGTGCTAGACGCATTGGGCAGATAAACACTGAAGCTTTCTTT.

The genes are TRBV27 and TRBJ2-3; 7 bases fit TRBD1. The CDR3 runs to 15 residues. Germline-derived CDR1 and CDR2 are MNHEY and SMNVEV (reference sequence). V gave up 3 bases and J gave up 1 base; unmatched junction bases: 4. DNA for the CDR3: TGTGCCAGCAGTTTGGGGGACAGACGCACAGATACGCAGTATTTT. Translation gives CASSLGDRRTDTQYF.

The V call is TRBV18, the J call TRBJ1-2; D is unresolved. CDR3 length: 14 amino acids. CDR1 and CDR2 (germline): KGHSH, LQKENI. The germline V and J ends were trimmed by 5 bases and 7 bases, with 17 bases remaining between them. The CDR3 is CASSSPAGGGGYTF. The CDR3 nucleotides read TGTGCCAGCTCAAGCCCGGCCGGAGGAGGTGGCTACACCTTC.

This clonotype was detected a few times. The chain joins TRBV5-1 to TRBJ1-3; D uncertain. V lost 4 bases to trimming and J lost 0 bases, with 8 bases between them. Germline assignment: CDR1 SGHRS and CDR2 YFSETQ. The length of the CDR3 is 14 residues. The CDR3 reads CASSRDSSGNTIYF. The CDR3 nucleotides read TGCGCCAGCAGCCGGGATTCCTCTGGAAACACCATATATTTT.

V is TRBV18 and J is TRBJ1-1, with 7 bases lining up with TRBD1. J gave up 1 base and V 6 bases, and 5 bases lay outside the gene matches. This CDR3 region has 14 residues. Germline values: CDR1 KGHSH, CDR2 LQKENI. The CDR3 spells CASSRDSQNTEAFF. CDR3 sequence (DNA): TGTGCCAGCTCGCGGGACAGCCAGAACACTGAAGCTTTCTTT.

The J gene is TRBJ1-4, the V gene TRBV7-9, with 8 nucleotides matching TRBD1. CDR3 size: 14 residues. Germline CDR1 SEHNR, CDR2 FQNEAQ (reference sequence). V lost 5 bases and J lost 5; bases outside the gene matches: 4. CDR3 in amino acids: CASSDTGGNEKLFF. The CDR3 coding sequence is TGTGCCAGCAGCGACACAGGGGGGAATGAAAAACTGTTTTTT.

This clonotype has at least ten counts. The gene calls are TRBV24-1 and TRBJ2-1; TRBD1 aligns across 11 bases. The CDR3 length is 16 residues. Germline CDR1 KGHDR, CDR2 SFDVKD. V lost 4 bases to trimming and J lost 6 bases; unmatched junction nucleotides: 7. CDR3 sequence reads: CATSDPPGQGVNEQFF. The DNA for the CDR3 is TGTGCCACCAGTGACCCTCCGGGACAGGGGGTCAATGAGCAGTTCTTC.

The V gene is TRBV6-6, the J gene TRBJ2-3; D is possibly TRBD2 (7 bases). With 4 bases removed from V and 4 bases from J, the gap between germline ends came to 15 bases. The CDR3 runs 15 residues. Germline CDR1 and CDR2: MNHNY and SVGAGI (reference sequence). The CDR3 protein is CASSFRGATADTQYF. The CDR3 DNA follows: TGTGCCAGCAGTTTCCGGGGGGCCACAGCAGATACGCAGTATTTT.

Regarding this clonotype: An end of the junction does not agree with germline; a read error may underlie this. V usage is TRBV15 and J usage is TRBJ2-4, with a weak D call TRBD2 (6 bases). Germline V gene sequence: CDR1 LNHNV, CDR2 YYDKDF (reference sequence). CDR3 length: 17 amino acids. The CDR3 loop is CVTSRGGIEGYKNIQYF. The CDR3 DNA sequence: TGTGTCACCAGCAGAGGCGGGATAGAAGGGTACAAAAACATTCAGTACTTC.

V gene TRBV11-1 combines with J gene TRBJ2-7, with a possible D match to TRBD2 (6 bases). The ends were cut back, 0 bases at V and 7 bases at J, with 16 bases in the middle. Looked up from germline, CDR1 is SGHAT and CDR2 is FQDESV (reference sequence). The CDR3 extends over 15 amino acids. As DNA, the CDR3 is TGTGCCAGCAGCTTAGCCGGCGAGGCTGGGGGGGAGCAGTACTTC. Translation gives CASSLAGEAGGEQYF.

The V call is TRBV18, the J call TRBJ1-1; weak D call: TRBD1 (5 bases). This CDR3 region has 12 residues. Germline V lookup: CDR1 KGHSH, CDR2 LQKENI. Trimming pared 5 bases from V and 8 bases from J, leaving 12 bases between. The CDR3 DNA follows: TGTGCCAGCTCATCCCGGGACGGAGAAGCTTTCTTT. It codes for CASSSRDGEAFF.

The chain has TRBV5-1 and TRBJ1-1; possible D gene TRBD1, 6 bases. CDR1 is SGHRS and CDR2 is YFSETQ in the germline V gene. Trimming left V 5 bases short and J 8 bases short, with 25 bases between. This CDR3 has 16 residues. CDR3 DNA sequence: TGCGCCAGCAGTCTGGGTTTTGTACAGGGCGGCGGGGAAGCTTTCTTT. It specifies CASSLGFVQGGGEAFF. Using reference TRBV5-1 and TRBJ1-1 for the parts outside the CDR3, the full variable domain is KAGVTQTPRYLIKTRGQQVTLSCSPISGHRSVSWYQQTPGQGLQFLFEYFSETQRNKGNFPGRFSGRQFSNSRSEMNVSTLELGDSALYLCASSLGFVQGGGEAFFGQGTRLTVV.

The chain uses TRBV6-1 and TRBJ1-4; 9 bases match TRBD1. The CDR3 runs to 13 residues. The V gene's germline CDR1 is MNHNS and CDR2 SASEGT. V was clipped by 6 bases and J by 8 bases; unmatched bases: 4. The CDR3, as DNA: TGTGCCAGCAGCGGACAGGGGTACGAAAAACTGTTTTTT. It yields the protein CASSGQGYEKLFF.

There are a few counts of this clonotype. J is TRBJ2-1 and V is TRBV7-8; D is perhaps TRBD1 (5 bases). Germline V gene data show CDR1 as SGHVS and CDR2 as FQNEAQ. V lost 6 bases to trimming and J lost 6 bases, with 18 bases between them. CDR3 length: 15 residues. The CDR3 DNA follows: TGTGCCAGCAGTCCCCGGGCCGGAAGGGGCAATGAGCAGTTCTTC. Protein product: CASSPRAGRGNEQFF.

This clonotype was seen only a few times. The rearrangement joins TRBV20-1 to TRBJ1-6; a possible D gene is TRBD1 (5 bases). The CDR3 has 18 residues. V was pared by 0 bases and J by 4 bases, with 19 bases between. Per the germline V gene, CDR1 is DFQATT and CDR2 is SNEGSKA (reference sequence). CDR3 sequence (DNA): TGCAGTGCTAGAGATCGCTTAGGGGCAGGAACGTATAATTCACCCCTCCACTTT. It is translated as CSARDRLGAGTYNSPLHF.

This clonotype was picked up many times. J is TRBJ1-1 and V is TRBV24-1; no reliable D call. Germline V gene data show CDR1 as KGHDR and CDR2 as SFDVKD. The CDR3 runs to 15 residues. V was shortened by 6 bases and J by 1 base, with 14 bases between the two germline ends. The CDR3 DNA reads as TGTGCCACCAGTCGAGGTGGGTGGTCGAACACTGAAGCTTTCTTT. Translation: CATSRGGWSNTEAFF.

This clonotype was observed a few times. The chain combines TRBV27 with TRBJ2-5, with 11 bases lining up with TRBD2. This CDR3 is built from 15 residues. V was pared by 5 bases and J by 9 bases, with 11 bases of the junction left unmatched. Germline assignment: CDR1 MNHEY and CDR2 SMNVEV (reference sequence). The CDR3 spells CASSPRLAGSGSQYF. CDR3 DNA: TGTGCCAGCAGTCCCCGACTAGCGGGGAGTGGGTCCCAGTACTTC.

J is TRBJ1-1 and V is TRBV7-6, with D perhaps matching TRBD1 (5 bases). This CDR3 has 14 amino acids. The V and J ends lost 5 bases and 1 base respectively, with 11 bases between them. Germline V gene lookup returns CDR1 SGHVS and CDR2 FNYEAQ. The CDR3 here is CASSRDRANTEAFF. In DNA, the CDR3 is TGTGCCAGCAGCCGGGACCGGGCGAACACTGAAGCTTTCTTT.

The chain carries TRBV7-8 and TRBJ1-6; 9 nucleotides line up with TRBD1. The junction had 9 bases not matched to a gene; V was cut back by 6 bases and J by 9 bases. The germline CDR1 and CDR2 sequences are SGHVS and FQNEAQ. The CDR3 has 15 residues. CDR3 loop: CASSYGDRVVSPLHF. As DNA, the CDR3 is TGTGCCAGCAGTTACGGGGACAGGGTCGTTTCACCCCTCCACTTT.

In its sample, this clonotype was seen a few times. V is TRBV28 and J is TRBJ2-6; tentatively, D is TRBD1 (6 bases). The CDR3 has 16 residues. Trimming removed 5 bases from V and 0 bases from J, with 11 bases in between. CDR1 is MDHEN and CDR2 is SYDVKM in the germline V gene. CDR3 sequence reads: CASSPRTVSGANVLTF. The CDR3 DNA reads TGTGCCAGCAGTCCCCGGACAGTCTCTGGGGCCAACGTCCTGACTTTC.

The sample holds many counts of this clonotype. The junction and the germline gene differ at one end; a read error may be behind it. The rearrangement uses TRBV7-2 and TRBJ2-7; D is unresolved. Germline V gene sequence: CDR1 SGHTA, CDR2 FQGNSA. The CDR3 runs to 11 residues. The CDR3 protein is CASSSLNPPSF. The CDR3 bases are TGTGCCAGCAGCTCCTTGAATCCCCCGTCCTTC.

This clonotype was observed many times. The chain carries TRBV27 and TRBJ2-1; a weak D match, TRBD1 (6 bases). This CDR3 contains 15 residues. CDR1 MNHEY and CDR2 SMNVEV come from the germline V gene (reference sequence). Trimming cost V 4 bases and J 10 bases, with 20 bases left between them. The CDR3 is CASSSLSSGVREQFF. CDR3 DNA sequence: TGTGCCAGCAGTTCCCTCTCCTCAGGGGTTCGGGAGCAGTTCTTC.

V is TRBV28 and J is TRBJ1-1; no clear D gene. Looked up from germline, CDR1 is MDHEN and CDR2 is SYDVKM. The CDR3 extends over 12 amino acids. Trimming pared 2 bases from V and 4 bases from J, leaving 5 bases between. The CDR3 reads CASSLLSTEAFF. CDR3 nucleotide sequence: TGTGCCAGCAGTTTACTGAGCACTGAAGCTTTCTTT.

This clonotype was recorded a few times. The chain is built from TRBV19 and TRBJ2-1; tentative D call: TRBD2 (5 bases). The CDR3 spans 15 residues. Germline CDR1 and CDR2: LNHDA and SQIVND (reference sequence). V was cut by 7 bases and J by 0 bases, with 13 bases left in between. The CDR3: CASTMGGSSYNEQFF. CDR3 in DNA: TGTGCCAGTACCATGGGTGGGAGCTCCTACAATGAGCAGTTCTTC.

This clonotype appeared many times. This chain connects TRBV12-3 or TRBV12-4 to TRBJ2-7; 8 nucleotides line up with TRBD1. Trimming cost V 6 bases and J 5 bases; bases outside gene matches: 6. The CDR3 covers 13 residues. The CDR3 reads CASSLTGVDEQYF. CDR3 nucleotides: TGTGCCAGCAGCCTGACAGGGGTAGACGAGCAGTACTTC.

The gene calls are TRBV20-1 and TRBJ2-3, with 7 nucleotides matching TRBD2. Germline trimming cut 3 bases from V and 4 bases from J; bases unmatched to any gene: 7. The CDR3 has 14 residues. The V gene's germline CDR1 is DFQATT and CDR2 SNEGSKA (reference sequence). The CDR3 region has the DNA TGCAGTGCTAGGGTGACTAGCCCCCCAGATACGCAGTATTTT. This encodes CSARVTSPPDTQYF.